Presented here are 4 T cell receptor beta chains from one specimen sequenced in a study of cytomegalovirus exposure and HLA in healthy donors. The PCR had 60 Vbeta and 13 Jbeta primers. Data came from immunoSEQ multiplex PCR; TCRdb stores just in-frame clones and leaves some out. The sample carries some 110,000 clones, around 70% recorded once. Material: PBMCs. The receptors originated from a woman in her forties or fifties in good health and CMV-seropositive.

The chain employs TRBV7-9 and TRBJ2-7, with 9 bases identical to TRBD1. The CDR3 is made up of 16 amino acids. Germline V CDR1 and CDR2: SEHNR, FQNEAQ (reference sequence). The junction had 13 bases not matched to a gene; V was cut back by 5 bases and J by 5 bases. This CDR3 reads CASSPGQGLYRDEQYF. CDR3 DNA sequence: TGTGCCAGCAGCCCGGGACAGGGTTTATATCGGGACGAGCAGTACTTC.

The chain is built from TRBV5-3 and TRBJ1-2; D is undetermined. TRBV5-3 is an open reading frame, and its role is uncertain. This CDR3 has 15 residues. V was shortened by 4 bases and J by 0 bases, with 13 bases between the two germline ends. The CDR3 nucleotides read TGTGCCAGAAGCCGTTTACAGTGGTCTAACTATGGCTACACCTTC. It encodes CARSRLQWSNYGYTF.

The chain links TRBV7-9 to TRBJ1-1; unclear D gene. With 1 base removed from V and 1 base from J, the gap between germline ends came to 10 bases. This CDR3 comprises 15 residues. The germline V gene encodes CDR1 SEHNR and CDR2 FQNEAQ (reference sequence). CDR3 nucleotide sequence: TGTGCCAGCAGCTTAGATAATAGCAAGAACACTGAAGCTTTCTTT. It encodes CASSLDNSKNTEAFF.

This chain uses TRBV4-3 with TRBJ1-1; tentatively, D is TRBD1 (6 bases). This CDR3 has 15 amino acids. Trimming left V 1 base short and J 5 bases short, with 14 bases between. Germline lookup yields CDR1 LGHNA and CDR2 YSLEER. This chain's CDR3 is CASSQGQEWSTEAFF. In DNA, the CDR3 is TGCGCCAGCAGCCAAGGACAGGAGTGGTCGACTGAAGCTTTCTTT.